This T cell receptor (beta chain) came from a study of blood T cells in healthy people across ages. Per germline, CDR1 LGHNA and CDR2 YNFKEQ. The ends were cut back, 7 bases at V and 3 bases at J, with 12 bases in the middle. This CDR3 region has 13 residues. In its sample, this clonotype was seen a few times. The individuals who served as donors were healthy Caucasians living in Russia, aged about 6 to 90. Each donor's blood draw was 8.5 to 10 milliliters of peripheral blood. Each sample gave at least 6.5 million isolated PBMCs. The authors ran a second PCR of roughly 6 to 12 cycles using a sample-barcoded 5' primer and a J-beta primer mix. MiXCR was run by TCRdb on the 5' RACE reads, yielding one entry per CDR3 protein. This table holds about 1.7 million distinct CDR3 sequences, over 25% found once.

This TCR came from a woman in her twenties or thirties in good health. V is TRBV4-2 and J is TRBJ1-1; D might be TRBD1 (5 bases). Sequencing was performed on blood. The CDR3 loop is CASNSKGYTEAFF. The CDR3 bases are TGTGCCAGCAACTCAAAGGGGTACACTGAAGCTTTCTTT.